This T cell receptor (beta chain) was observed in a study of blood T cell repertoires in COVID-19. The CDR3 is made up of 17 amino acids. V was clipped by 6 bases and J by 8 bases; unmatched bases: 21. The table came from immunoSEQ multiplex PCR; TCRdb's copy has only in-frame clones and leaves some out. The table records about 160,000 clones, about 83% of them present only once. The receptor was derived from a woman older than 75 with acute or convalescent COVID-19. This chain uses TRBV6-7 with TRBJ1-2, with 7 bases aligning to TRBD1. TRBV6-7 carries the ORF label, with uncertain function. Sequences were obtained from peripheral blood. CDR3 loop: CASSPGPGTVLKIGYTF. Here the CDR3 DNA reads TGTGCCAGCAGCCCCGGACCGGGGACAGTCCTCAAAATAGGCTACACCTTC.